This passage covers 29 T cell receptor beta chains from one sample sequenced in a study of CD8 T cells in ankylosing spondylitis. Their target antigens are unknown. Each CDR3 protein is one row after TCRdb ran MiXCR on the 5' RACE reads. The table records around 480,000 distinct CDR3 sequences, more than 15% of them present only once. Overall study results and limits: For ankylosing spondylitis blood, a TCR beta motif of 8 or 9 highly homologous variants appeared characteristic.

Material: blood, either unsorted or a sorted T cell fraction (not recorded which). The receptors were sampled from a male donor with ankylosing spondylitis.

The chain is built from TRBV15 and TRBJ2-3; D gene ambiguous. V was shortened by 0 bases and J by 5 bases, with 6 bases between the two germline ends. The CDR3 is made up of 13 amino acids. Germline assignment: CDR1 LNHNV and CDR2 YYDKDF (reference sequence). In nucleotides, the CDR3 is TGTGCCACCAGCAGAGAATGGAGAGATACGCAGTATTTT. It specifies CATSREWRDTQYF.

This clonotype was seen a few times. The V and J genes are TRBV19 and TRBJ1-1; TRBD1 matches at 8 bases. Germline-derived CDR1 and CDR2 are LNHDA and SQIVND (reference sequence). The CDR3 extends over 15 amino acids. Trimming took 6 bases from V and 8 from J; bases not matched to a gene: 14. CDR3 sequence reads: CASSPLAGGWMEAFF. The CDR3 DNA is TGTGCCAGTAGCCCATTGGCAGGGGGCTGGATGGAAGCTTTCTTT.

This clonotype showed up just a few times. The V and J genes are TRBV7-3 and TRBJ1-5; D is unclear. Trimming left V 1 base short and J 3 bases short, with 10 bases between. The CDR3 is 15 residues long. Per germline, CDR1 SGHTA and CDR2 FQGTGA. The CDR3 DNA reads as TGTGCCAGCAGCTTAATTCAGAGGAACAATCAGCCCCAGCATTTT. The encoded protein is CASSLIQRNNQPQHF.

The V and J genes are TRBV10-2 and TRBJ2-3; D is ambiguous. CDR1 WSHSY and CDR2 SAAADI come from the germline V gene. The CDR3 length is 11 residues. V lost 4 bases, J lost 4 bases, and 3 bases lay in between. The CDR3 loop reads CASSGSDTQYF. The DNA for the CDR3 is TGCGCCAGCAGTGGGTCAGATACGCAGTATTTT.

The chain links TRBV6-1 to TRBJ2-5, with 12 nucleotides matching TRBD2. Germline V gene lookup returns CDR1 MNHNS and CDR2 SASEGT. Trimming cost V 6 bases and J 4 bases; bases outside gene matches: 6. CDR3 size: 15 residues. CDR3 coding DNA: TGTGCCAGCAGACCTAGCGGGGGGGCCGGAGAGACCCAGTACTTC. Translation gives CASRPSGGAGETQYF.

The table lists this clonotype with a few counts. The CDR3 region is CASSLHGTDNEQFF. CDR3 DNA sequence: TGTGCCAGCAGCTTGCACGGGACGGACAATGAGCAGTTCTTC. J is TRBJ2-1 and V is TRBV7-9; perhaps D is TRBD1 or TRBD2 (5 bases each). This CDR3 spans 14 amino acids. Germline V gene data show CDR1 as SEHNR and CDR2 as FQNEAQ (reference sequence). V was clipped by 3 bases and J by 5 bases, with 11 bases between them. Full variable domain (rest looked up from reference TRBV7-9 and TRBJ2-1): DTGVSQNPRHKITKRGQNVTFRCDPISEHNRLYWYRQTLGQGPEFLTYFQNEAQLEKSRLLSDRFSAERPKGSFSTLEIQRTEQGDSAMYLCASSLHGTDNEQFFGPGTRLTVL.

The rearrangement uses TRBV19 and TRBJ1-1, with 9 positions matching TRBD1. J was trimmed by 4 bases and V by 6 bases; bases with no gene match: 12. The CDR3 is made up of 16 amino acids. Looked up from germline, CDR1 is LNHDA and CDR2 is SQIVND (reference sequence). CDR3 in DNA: TGTGCCAGTAGGAATACGGTTACAGGGGGCCTCACTGAAGCTTTCTTT. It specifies CASRNTVTGGLTEAFF.

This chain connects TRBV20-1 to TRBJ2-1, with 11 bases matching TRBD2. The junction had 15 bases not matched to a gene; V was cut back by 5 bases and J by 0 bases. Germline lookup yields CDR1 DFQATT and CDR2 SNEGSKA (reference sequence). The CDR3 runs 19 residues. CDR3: CSARTASGGQGFSYNEQFF. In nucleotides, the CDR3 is TGCAGTGCTCGAACGGCTAGCGGGGGGCAGGGTTTCTCCTACAATGAGCAGTTCTTC.

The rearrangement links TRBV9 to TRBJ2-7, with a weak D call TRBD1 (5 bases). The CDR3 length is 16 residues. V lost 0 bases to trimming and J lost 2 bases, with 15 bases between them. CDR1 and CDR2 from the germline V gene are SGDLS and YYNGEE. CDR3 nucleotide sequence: TGTGCCAGCAGCGTAGACGCGGTGTCAGGGACCTACGAGCAGTACTTC. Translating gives CASSVDAVSGTYEQYF.

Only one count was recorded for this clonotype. The chain's CDR3 is CASRREDRGFGNEQFF. The CDR3 nucleotides read TGTGCCAGCAGAAGGGAGGACAGGGGCTTCGGGAATGAGCAGTTCTTC. The chain employs TRBV6-1 and TRBJ2-1; 9 bases map to TRBD1. From germline, CDR1 is MNHNS and CDR2 SASEGT. The J segment lost 7 bases and the V segment lost 6 bases, leaving 13 bases of the junction unmatched. The CDR3 has 16 amino acids.

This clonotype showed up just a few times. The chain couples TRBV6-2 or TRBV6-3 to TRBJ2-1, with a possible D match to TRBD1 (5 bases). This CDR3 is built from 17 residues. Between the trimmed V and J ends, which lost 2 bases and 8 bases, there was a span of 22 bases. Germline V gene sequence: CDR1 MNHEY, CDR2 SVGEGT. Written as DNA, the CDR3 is TGTGCCAGCAGTTACCCCGACTGGGCAGGGAATTTCTATGAGCAGTTCTTC. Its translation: CASSYPDWAGNFYEQFF.

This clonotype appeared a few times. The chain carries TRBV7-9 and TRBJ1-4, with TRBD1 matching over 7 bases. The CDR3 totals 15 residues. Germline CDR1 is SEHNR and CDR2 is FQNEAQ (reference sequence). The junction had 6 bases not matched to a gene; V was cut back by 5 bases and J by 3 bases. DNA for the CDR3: TGTGCCAGCAGCCCAGACAGGGCAGCTAATGAAAAACTGTTTTTT. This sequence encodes CASSPDRAANEKLFF.

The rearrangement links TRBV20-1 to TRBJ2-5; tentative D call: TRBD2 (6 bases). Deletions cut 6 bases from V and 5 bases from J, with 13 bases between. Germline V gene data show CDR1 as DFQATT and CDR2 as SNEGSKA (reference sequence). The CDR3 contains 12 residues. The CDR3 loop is CSAEEGRETQYF. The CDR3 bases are TGCAGTGCCGAGGAGGGGCGGGAGACCCAGTACTTC.

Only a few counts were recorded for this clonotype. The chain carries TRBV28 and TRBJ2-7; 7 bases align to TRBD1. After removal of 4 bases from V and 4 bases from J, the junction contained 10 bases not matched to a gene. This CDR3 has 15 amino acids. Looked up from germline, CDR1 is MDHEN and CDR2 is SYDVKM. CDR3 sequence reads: CASSSGQGVKYEQYF. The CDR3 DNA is TGTGCCAGCAGTTCGGGGCAGGGGGTGAAGTACGAGCAGTACTTC. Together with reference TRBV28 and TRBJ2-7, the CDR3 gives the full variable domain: DVKVTQSSRYLVKRTGEKVFLECVQDMDHENMFWYRQDPGLGLRLIYFSYDVKMKEKGDIPEGYSVSREKKERFSLILESASTNQTSMYLCASSSGQGVKYEQYFGPGTRLTVT.

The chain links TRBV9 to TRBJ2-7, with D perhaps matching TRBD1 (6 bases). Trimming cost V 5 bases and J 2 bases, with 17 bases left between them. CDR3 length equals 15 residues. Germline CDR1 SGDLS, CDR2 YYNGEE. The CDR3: CASSLTGTNPYEQYF. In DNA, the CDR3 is TGTGCCAGCAGTTTGACCGGGACAAACCCCTACGAGCAGTACTTC.

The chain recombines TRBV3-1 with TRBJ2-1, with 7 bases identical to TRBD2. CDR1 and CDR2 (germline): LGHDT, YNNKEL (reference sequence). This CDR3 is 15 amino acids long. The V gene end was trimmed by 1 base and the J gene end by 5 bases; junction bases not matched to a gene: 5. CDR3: CASSQGGRAHNEQFF. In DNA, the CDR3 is TGTGCCAGCAGCCAAGGGGGGAGGGCCCACAATGAGCAGTTCTTC.

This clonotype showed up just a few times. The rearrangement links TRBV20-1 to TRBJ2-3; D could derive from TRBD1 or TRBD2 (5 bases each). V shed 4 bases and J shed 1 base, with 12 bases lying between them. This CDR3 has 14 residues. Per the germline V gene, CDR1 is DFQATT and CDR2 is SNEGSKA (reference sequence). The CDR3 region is CSATGTARTDTQYF. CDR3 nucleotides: TGCAGTGCTACCGGGACCGCCCGCACAGATACGCAGTATTTT.

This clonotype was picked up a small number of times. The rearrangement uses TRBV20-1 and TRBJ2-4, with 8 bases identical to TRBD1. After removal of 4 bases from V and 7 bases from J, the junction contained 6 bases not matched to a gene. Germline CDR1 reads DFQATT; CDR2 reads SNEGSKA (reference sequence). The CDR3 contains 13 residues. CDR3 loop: CSATGQDINIQYF. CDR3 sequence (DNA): TGCAGTGCTACGGGACAGGATATCAACATTCAGTACTTC.

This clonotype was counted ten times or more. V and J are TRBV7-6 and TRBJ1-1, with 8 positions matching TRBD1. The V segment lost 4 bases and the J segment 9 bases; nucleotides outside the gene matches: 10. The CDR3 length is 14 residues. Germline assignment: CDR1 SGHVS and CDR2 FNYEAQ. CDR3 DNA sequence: TGTGCCAGCAGCTCACCCGGACAGGGTTCGAAAGCTTTCTTT. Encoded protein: CASSSPGQGSKAFF.

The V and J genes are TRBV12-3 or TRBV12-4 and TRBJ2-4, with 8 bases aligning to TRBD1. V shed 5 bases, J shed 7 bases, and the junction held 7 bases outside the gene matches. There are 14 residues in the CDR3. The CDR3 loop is CASSRQGKENIQYF. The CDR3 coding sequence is TGTGCCAGCAGTCGACAGGGGAAGGAGAACATTCAGTACTTC.

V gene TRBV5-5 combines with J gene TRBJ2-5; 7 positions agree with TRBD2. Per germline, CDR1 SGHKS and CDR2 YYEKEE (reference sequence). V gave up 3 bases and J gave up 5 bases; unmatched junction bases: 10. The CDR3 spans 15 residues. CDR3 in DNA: TGTGCCAGCAGCTCGAAGCGGGGCCCCGTGGAGACCCAGTACTTC. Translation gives CASSSKRGPVETQYF.

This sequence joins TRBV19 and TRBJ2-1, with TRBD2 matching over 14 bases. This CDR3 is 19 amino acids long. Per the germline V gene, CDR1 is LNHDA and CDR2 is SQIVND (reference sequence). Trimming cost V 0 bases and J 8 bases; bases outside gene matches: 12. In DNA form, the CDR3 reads TGTGCCAGTAGTATAGATCCCCCCTCGACTAGCGGGGGGGCCGATGAGCAGTTCTTC. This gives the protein CASSIDPPSTSGGADEQFF.

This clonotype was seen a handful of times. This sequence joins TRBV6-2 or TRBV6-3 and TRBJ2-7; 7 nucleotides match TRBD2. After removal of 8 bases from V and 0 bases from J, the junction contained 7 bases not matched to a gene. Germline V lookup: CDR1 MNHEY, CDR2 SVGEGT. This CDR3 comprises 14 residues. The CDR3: CASARERGSYEQYF. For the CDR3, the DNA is TGTGCCAGCGCTCGGGAGCGGGGCTCCTACGAGCAGTACTTC.

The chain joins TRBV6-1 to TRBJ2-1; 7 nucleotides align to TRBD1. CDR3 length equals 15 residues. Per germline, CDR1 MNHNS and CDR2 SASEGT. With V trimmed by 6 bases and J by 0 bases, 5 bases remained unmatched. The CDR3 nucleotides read TGTGCCAGCAGGAAACGGGACAGCTCCTACAATGAGCAGTTCTTC. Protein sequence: CASRKRDSSYNEQFF.

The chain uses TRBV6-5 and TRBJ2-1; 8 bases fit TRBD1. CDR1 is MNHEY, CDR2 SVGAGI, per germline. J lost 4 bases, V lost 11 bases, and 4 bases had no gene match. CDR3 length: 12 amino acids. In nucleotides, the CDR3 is TGTGCCGCGACAGGGGTGTACAATGAGCAGTTCTTC. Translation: CAATGVYNEQFF.

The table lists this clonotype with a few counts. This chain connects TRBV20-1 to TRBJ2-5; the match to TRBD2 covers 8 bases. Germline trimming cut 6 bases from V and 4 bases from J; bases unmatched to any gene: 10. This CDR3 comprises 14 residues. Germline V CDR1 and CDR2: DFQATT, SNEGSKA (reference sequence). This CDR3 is CSAPAAGARETQYF. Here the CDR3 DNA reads TGCAGTGCCCCAGCAGCGGGGGCAAGAGAGACCCAGTACTTC.

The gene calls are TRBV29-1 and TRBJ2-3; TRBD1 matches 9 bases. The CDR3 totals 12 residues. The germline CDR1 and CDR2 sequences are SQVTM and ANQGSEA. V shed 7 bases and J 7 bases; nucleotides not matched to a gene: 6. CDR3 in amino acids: CSGDRGGNTQYF. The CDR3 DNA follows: TGCAGCGGCGACAGGGGGGGAAATACGCAGTATTTT.

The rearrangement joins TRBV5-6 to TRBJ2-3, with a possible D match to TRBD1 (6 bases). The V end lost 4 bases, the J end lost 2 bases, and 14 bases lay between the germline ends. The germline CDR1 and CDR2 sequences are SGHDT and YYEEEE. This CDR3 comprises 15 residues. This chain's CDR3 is CASSKDSGATDTQYF. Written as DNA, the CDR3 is TGTGCCAGCAGCAAGGACAGTGGTGCCACAGATACGCAGTATTTT.

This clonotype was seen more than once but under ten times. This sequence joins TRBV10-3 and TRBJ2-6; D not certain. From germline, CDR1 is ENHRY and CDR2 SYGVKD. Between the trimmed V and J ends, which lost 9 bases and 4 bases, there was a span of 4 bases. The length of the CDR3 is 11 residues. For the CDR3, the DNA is TGTGCCATAGGAGGGGCCAACGTCCTGACTTTC. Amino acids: CAIGGANVLTF.